This T cell receptor (beta chain) was identified during a study of cytomegalovirus exposure and HLA in healthy donors. Whole-study findings and limits: For cytomegalovirus status, the classifier reportedly gave diagnoses with high specificity and sensitivity. Per a later analysis, 15,000 to 20,000 TCR beta sequences showed association with HLA alleles at 0.05 false discovery rate. The authors enumerated 164 TCR beta chains as linked to cytomegalovirus. Earlier analysis found most TCR beta V segments productive about 87% or about 30% of the time.

Turning to this clone: Its target is not known.

Amplification used 60 Vbeta primers and 13 Jbeta primers. Generated by immunoSEQ multiplex PCR, the TCRdb table keeps only in-frame clones and is missing some. Here the sample spans 110,000 to 150,000 clones, 80% being singletons. Looked up from germline, CDR1 is SGHRS and CDR2 is YFSETQ. The junction had 5 bases not matched to a gene; V was cut back by 6 bases and J by 3 bases. The CDR3 covers 15 residues. The chain is built from TRBV5-1 and TRBJ2-7, with 14 positions matching TRBD2. The TCR sequence derives from a male donor in good health and CMV-seropositive. Material for sequencing was PBMCs. Here the CDR3 reads CASKTGLAGGYEQYF. DNA for the CDR3: TGCGCCAGCAAAACAGGACTAGCGGGGGGCTACGAGCAGTACTTC.